This T cell receptor beta chain was recovered during a study of glioma-infiltrating T cells after dendritic cell vaccination. Across the whole study: At biweekly intervals, patients got three intradermal dendritic cell vaccine injections. Overall study findings and caveats: The cohort had few patients with full blood and tumor sets. Patients with more pretreatment TILs had longer time to progression and survival.

This clone was seen once. Its antigen remains unknown. The primer mix had 60 V beta and 13 J beta primers. TCRdb's copy holds only in-frame clones and misses some; the assay was immunoSEQ multiplex PCR. Of over 70,000 clones in the sample, over 70% were seen once. V lost 3 bases to trimming and J lost 4 bases, with 15 bases between them. Looked up from germline, CDR1 is KGHSH and CDR2 is LQKENI. This CDR3 spans 15 amino acids. The origin of this receptor is a human donor with glioblastoma. The chain couples TRBV18 to TRBJ1-1, with D possibly matching TRBD1 (6 bases). The specimen was blood, collected before dendritic cell vaccination. The CDR3 region is CASSPLQGTGTEAFF. The CDR3 DNA follows: TGTGCCAGCTCACCCCTACAGGGTACGGGCACTGAAGCTTTCTTT. The whole variable domain, remainder taken from reference TRBV18 and TRBJ1-1, is NAGVMQNPRHLVRRRGQEARLRCSPMKGHSHVYWYRQLPEEGLKFMVYLQKENIIDESGMPKERFSAEFPKEGPSILRIQQVVRGDSAAYFCASSPLQGTGTEAFFGQGTRLTVV.